This TCR beta chain was found in a study of cytomegalovirus exposure and HLA in healthy donors. The PCR contained 60 Vbeta and 13 Jbeta primers. Here immunoSEQ multiplex PCR was the method, and the copy in TCRdb shows in-frame clones only, minus some. The data contain about 160,000 clones, around 67% of them seen just once; the ten biggest clones take up 4% to 5.5%. Between the trimmed V and J ends, which lost 3 bases and 4 bases, there was a span of 12 bases. Germline-derived CDR1 and CDR2 are MNHEY and SMNVEV (reference sequence). The CDR3 runs 15 residues. The chain recombines TRBV27 with TRBJ2-2; tentative D call: TRBD1 (5 bases). The specimen sequenced was PBMCs. The sequence was collected from a woman aged 18-30 years in good health and CMV-seropositive. CDR3 sequence: CASSFGAPGTGELFF. CDR3 DNA: TGTGCCAGCAGTTTTGGGGCGCCGGGCACCGGGGAGCTGTTTTTT.